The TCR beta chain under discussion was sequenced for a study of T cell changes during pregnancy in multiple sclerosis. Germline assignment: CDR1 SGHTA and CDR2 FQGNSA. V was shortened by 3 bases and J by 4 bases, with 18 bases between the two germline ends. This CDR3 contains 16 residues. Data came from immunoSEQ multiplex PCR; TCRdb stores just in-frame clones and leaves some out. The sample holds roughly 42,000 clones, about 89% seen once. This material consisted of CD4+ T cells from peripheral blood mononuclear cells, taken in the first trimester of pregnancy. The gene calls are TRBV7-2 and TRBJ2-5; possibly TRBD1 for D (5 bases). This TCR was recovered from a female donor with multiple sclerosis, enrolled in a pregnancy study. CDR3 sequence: CASSLSRRVGLETQYF. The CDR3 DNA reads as TGTGCCAGCAGCTTGTCCCGCAGGGTAGGGCTAGAGACCCAGTACTTC.